This T cell receptor beta chain was observed in a study of blood T cell repertoires in COVID-19. The data were produced by immunoSEQ multiplex PCR, yet TCRdb's version contains in-frame clones alone and is incomplete. The sample carries roughly 72,000 clones, 80% recorded once. The germline V gene encodes CDR1 SNHLY and CDR2 FYNNEI. Trimming removed 2 bases from V and 1 base from J; junction bases left unmatched: 4. This CDR3 spans 15 amino acids. This clonotype originated in a man in his 70s who had recovered from COVID-19. The sequencing input was peripheral blood. The chain combines TRBV2 with TRBJ1-1, with 7 bases matching TRBD1. CDR3: CASSETGDPNTEAFF. The CDR3 bases are TGTGCCAGCAGTGAAACAGGGGATCCGAACACTGAAGCTTTCTTT. The full variable domain, completed using reference TRBV2 and TRBJ1-1, is EPEVTQTPSHQVTQMGQEVILRCVPISNHLYFYWYRQILGQKVEFLVSFYNNEISEKSEIFDDQFSVERPDGSNFTLKIRSTKLEDSAMYFCASSETGDPNTEAFFGQGTRLTVV.